The 27 T cell receptor beta chains below were found in one sample sequenced in a study of cytomegalovirus exposure and HLA in healthy donors. Libraries were prepared by immunoSEQ multiplex PCR; TCRdb keeps only in-frame clonotypes and omits some of them. The sample yields 200,000 to 250,000 clones, around 80% seen once. The sample taken for sequencing was PBMCs. The receptors were gathered from a woman in her thirties in good health and CMV-seropositive.

The chain uses TRBV6-4 and TRBJ1-2; TRBD1 matches 10 bases. Germline V gene data show CDR1 as MRHNA and CDR2 as SNTAGT. The CDR3 extends over 12 amino acids. V gave up 10 bases and J gave up 7 bases; unmatched junction bases: 6. The CDR3 bases are TGTGCCACTAGACAGGGGGCTAGTGGCTACACCTTC. It is translated as CATRQGASGYTF.

The V gene is TRBV30, the J gene TRBJ2-7; D is perhaps TRBD1 (5 bases). The CDR3 is 15 residues long. Trimming took 2 bases from V and 2 from J, leaving 16 bases between them. The germline CDR1 and CDR2 sequences are GTSNPN and SVGIG (reference sequence). CDR3: CAWSTRALGPYEQYF. The CDR3 DNA follows: TGTGCCTGGAGTACCCGGGCCTTGGGGCCCTACGAGCAGTACTTC.

This chain joins TRBV29-1 and TRBJ2-3; TRBD2 matches at 14 bases. Germline CDR1 reads SQVTM; CDR2 reads ANQGSEA. The junction had 7 bases not matched to a gene; V was cut back by 1 base and J by 4 bases. There are 17 residues in the CDR3. The CDR3 spells CSVEGTGTSGSADTQYF. As DNA, the CDR3 is TGCAGCGTTGAAGGTACTGGGACTAGCGGGAGTGCAGATACGCAGTATTTT.

The V gene is TRBV29-1, the J gene TRBJ1-1; tentative D call: TRBD1 (5 bases). CDR1 is SQVTM, CDR2 ANQGSEA, per germline. This CDR3 has 14 residues. With 7 bases removed from V and 0 bases from J, the gap between germline ends came to 15 bases. The CDR3 here is CSAPAGTVNTEAFF. DNA of the CDR3: TGCAGCGCCCCAGCCGGGACGGTGAACACTGAAGCTTTCTTT. Full variable domain (missing parts from reference TRBV29-1 and TRBJ1-1): SAVISQKPSRDICQRGTSLTIQCQVDSQVTMMFWYRQQPGQSLTLIATANQGSEATYESGFVIDKFPISRPNLTFSTLTVSNMSPEDSSIYLCSAPAGTVNTEAFFGQGTRLTVV.

The rearrangement joins TRBV5-1 to TRBJ1-4; no reliable D call. Germline CDR1 and CDR2: SGHRS and YFSETQ. This CDR3 has 15 residues. The V end was cut by 4 bases, the J end by 3 bases, with 13 bases between. CDR3 region: CASSDGWAANEKLFF. The CDR3 DNA sequence: TGCGCCAGCAGCGACGGATGGGCGGCTAATGAAAAACTGTTTTTT.

The chain has TRBV4-1 and TRBJ1-1, with D possibly TRBD1 on 6 matching bases. V lost 1 base, J lost 0 bases, and 12 bases lay in between. The germline CDR1 and CDR2 sequences are MGHRA and YSYEKL. The CDR3 runs 16 residues. CDR3 protein: CASSQVFEGVNTEAFF. The CDR3 bases are TGCGCCAGCAGCCAAGTGTTCGAGGGGGTGAACACTGAAGCTTTCTTT.

V gene TRBV6-6 combines with J gene TRBJ2-4, with TRBD2 identical over 8 bases. The V segment lost 8 bases and the J segment 5 bases; nucleotides outside the gene matches: 8. Germline loops: CDR1 MNHNY, CDR2 SVGAGI (reference sequence). The CDR3 length is 14 residues. In DNA form, the CDR3 reads TGTGCCAGCGGGACGGGAGGGTCCCAAAACATTCAGTACTTC. Protein: CASGTGGSQNIQYF.

The gene calls are TRBV29-1 and TRBJ2-7, with D maybe TRBD1 (5 bases). Germline CDR1 reads SQVTM; CDR2 reads ANQGSEA. There are 15 residues in the CDR3. V lost 4 bases and J 0 bases, leaving 16 bases between the germline ends. As DNA, the CDR3 is TGCAGCGTTGTAGTTTGGGGCAGGAGCTCCTACGAGCAGTACTTC. Protein product: CSVVVWGRSSYEQYF.

The chain recombines TRBV6-7 with TRBJ2-2; 8 nucleotides agree with TRBD1. TRBV6-7 is known as an ORF, though its function is uncertain. The CDR3 sequence is 16 residues long. The V and J ends lost 6 bases and 5 bases, in that order; junction bases with no gene match: 11. CDR3 in DNA: TGTGCCAGCAGCCCCGACTCAGGGGGCCGAACCGGGGAGCTGTTTTTT. Residues: CASSPDSGGRTGELFF.

The rearrangement joins TRBV27 to TRBJ2-3; D is unresolved. CDR3 size: 16 residues. Trimming pared 5 bases from V and 1 base from J, leaving 16 bases between. Germline V lookup: CDR1 MNHEY, CDR2 SMNVEV (reference sequence). The CDR3 spells CASSLTPGSCTDTQYF. The DNA for the CDR3 is TGTGCCAGCAGTCTAACACCCGGATCTTGCACAGATACGCAGTATTTT.

This clone was seen only a few times. The J gene is TRBJ2-1, the V gene TRBV4-2, with a possible D match to TRBD2 (5 bases). V lost 0 bases and J lost 7, with 16 bases in between. Germline assignment: CDR1 LGHNA and CDR2 YNFKEQ. The CDR3 totals 16 residues. CDR3 sequence: CASSQEKGVRRNEQFF. The CDR3 DNA is TGTGCCAGCAGCCAAGAGAAGGGAGTTAGGCGGAATGAGCAGTTCTTC.

V and J are TRBV27 and TRBJ1-1; D is possibly TRBD1 (6 bases). The CDR3 runs 14 residues. Germline lookup yields CDR1 MNHEY and CDR2 SMNVEV (reference sequence). Trimming left V 6 bases short and J 0 bases short, with 11 bases between. The CDR3 nucleotides are TGTGCCAGCAGCCCGGGGGCTCTGAACACTGAAGCTTTCTTT. Amino acid sequence: CASSPGALNTEAFF.

This clone was seen a handful of times. V is TRBV30 and J is TRBJ1-1; the D is unclear. The CDR3 loop spans 12 amino acids. V was cut by 3 bases and J by 6 bases, with 11 bases left in between. In germline, CDR1 is GTSNPN, CDR2 SVGIG (reference sequence). The CDR3 coding sequence is TGTGCCTGGAGCCCTATTAGCGCTGAAGCTTTCTTT. Translation gives CAWSPISAEAFF.

The chain carries TRBV6-1 and TRBJ1-1; D is unclear. The CDR3 has 10 amino acids. V was shortened by 3 bases and J by 11 bases, with 7 bases between the two germline ends. CDR1 is MNHNS and CDR2 is SASEGT in the germline V gene. CDR3 loop: CASSDWRAFF. The CDR3, as DNA: TGTGCCAGCAGTGACTGGAGGGCTTTCTTT.

The chain links TRBV28 to TRBJ2-7, with D tentatively TRBD1 (5 bases). Germline lookup yields CDR1 MDHEN and CDR2 SYDVKM. The V and J ends lost 4 bases and 9 bases respectively, with 13 bases between them. CDR3 length equals 12 residues. The chain's CDR3 is CASSSQGLGQYF. DNA of the CDR3: TGTGCCAGCAGTTCTCAGGGTTTAGGGCAGTACTTC.

This clone has a single count. The rearrangement links TRBV30 to TRBJ2-2, with TRBD1 matching over 8 bases. V was pared by 4 bases and J by 5 bases, with 6 bases of the junction left unmatched. The germline CDR1 and CDR2 sequences are GTSNPN and SVGIG (reference sequence). The CDR3 runs 14 residues. Here the CDR3 DNA reads TGTGCCTGGACAGGGGGCGCTGTAACCGGGGAGCTGTTTTTT. This sequence encodes CAWTGGAVTGELFF.

A note on this clone: One end of the junction is discordant with germline, which a read error may explain. The chain links TRBV7-7 to TRBJ2-3, with D perhaps matching TRBD1 or TRBD2 (5 bases each). The CDR3 extends over 19 amino acids. Per germline, CDR1 SSHAT and CDR2 FNYEAQ (reference sequence). CDR3 nucleotides: TGTGCTAGCAGCCCTCCTGGGGCCCGAGCGGCCATGATCACAGATACGCAGTATTTT. It translates to CASSPPGARAAMITDTQYF.

CDR3 in amino acids: CASSSGQFTDTQYF. The CDR3 region has the DNA TGTGCCAGCAGTTCGGGACAGTTCACAGATACGCAGTATTTT. J is TRBJ2-3 and V is TRBV27, with TRBD1 matching over 7 bases. CDR3 length: 14 residues. CDR1 MNHEY and CDR2 SMNVEV come from the germline V gene (reference sequence). V dropped 4 bases and J dropped 2; count of bases not matched to a gene: 3.

J is TRBJ2-7 and V is TRBV5-6; possibly TRBD1 or TRBD2 for D (6 bases each). V was shortened by 3 bases and J by 3 bases, with 10 bases between the two germline ends. The CDR3 runs to 13 residues. Looked up from germline, CDR1 is SGHDT and CDR2 is YYEEEE. CDR3 coding DNA: TGTGCCAGCAGCTGGGGGGCTCTCTACGAGCAGTACTTC. This codes for CASSWGALYEQYF.

CDR3 sequence reads: CATSPGYIQYF. The DNA of the CDR3 is TGTGCCACCTCTCCGGGGTACATTCAGTACTTC. The chain couples TRBV15 to TRBJ2-4, with TRBD2 as a possible D gene (5 bases). CDR1 is LNHNV and CDR2 is YYDKDF in the germline V gene (reference sequence). This CDR3 spans 11 amino acids. Deletions cut 8 bases from V and 8 bases from J, with 10 bases between. The full variable domain, completed using reference TRBV15 and TRBJ2-4, is DAMVIQNPRYQVTQFGKPVTLSCSQTLNHNVMYWYQQKSSQAPKLLFHYYDKDFNNEADTPDNFQSRRPNTSFCFLDIRSPGLGDTAMYLCATSPGYIQYFGAGTRLSVL.

This sequence joins TRBV14 and TRBJ2-7; no clear D gene. Trimming pared 1 base from V and 1 base from J, leaving 8 bases between. The length of the CDR3 is 14 residues. Looked up from germline, CDR1 is SGHDN and CDR2 is FVKESK. CDR3 bases: TGTGCCAGCAGCCAAGTCTTAGCTTCCTACGAGCAGTACTTC. Protein: CASSQVLASYEQYF.

The V gene is TRBV29-1, the J gene TRBJ2-5; no firm D call. The CDR3 extends over 14 amino acids. V dropped 2 bases and J dropped 5 bases, with 15 bases sitting between them. The germline CDR1 and CDR2 sequences are SQVTM and ANQGSEA. The CDR3 loop is CSVETPIVGETQYF. The CDR3 coding sequence is TGCAGCGTTGAAACCCCCATTGTTGGGGAGACCCAGTACTTC.

This clone showed up just once. This chain connects TRBV7-2 to TRBJ2-2; D call uncertain. This CDR3 comprises 16 residues. CDR1 is SGHTA, CDR2 FQGNSA, per germline. The V end was cut by 2 bases, the J end by 4 bases, with 14 bases between. CDR3 protein: CASSLYLGLSTGELFF. The CDR3 nucleotides read TGTGCCAGCAGCTTATATTTGGGATTAAGCACCGGGGAGCTGTTTTTT.

V usage is TRBV9 and J usage is TRBJ1-2; D is unresolved. Trimming took 4 bases from V and 0 from J, leaving 16 bases between them. The CDR3 contains 16 residues. From germline, CDR1 is SGDLS and CDR2 YYNGEE. The CDR3 DNA is TGTGCCAGCAGCCTCAGTGTAGCATCAGCTAACTATGGCTACACCTTC. Translating gives CASSLSVASANYGYTF.

This chain uses TRBV12-5 with TRBJ2-7, with a possible D match to TRBD1 (5 bases). Germline CDR1 reads LGHNT; CDR2 reads FRNRAP. Trimming pared 0 bases from V and 1 base from J, leaving 13 bases between. This CDR3 region has 16 residues. As DNA, the CDR3 is TGTGCTAGTGGTTTGGTAAGGGGTTTGTGGTCCTACGAGCAGTACTTC. It encodes CASGLVRGLWSYEQYF.

The CDR3 reads CASRSGAGGYTF. The CDR3 DNA follows: TGTGCCAGCAGGTCAGGGGCTGGGGGCTACACCTTC. This chain joins TRBV7-9 and TRBJ1-2; possibly TRBD1 for D (6 bases). In germline, CDR1 is SEHNR, CDR2 FQNEAQ (reference sequence). This CDR3 is built from 12 residues. Trimming cost V 6 bases and J 8 bases, with 13 bases left between them.

The chain is built from TRBV28 and TRBJ1-1; a weak D match, TRBD1 (5 bases). V was cut by 2 bases and J by 4 bases, with 11 bases left in between. Germline lookup yields CDR1 MDHEN and CDR2 SYDVKM. CDR3 length equals 14 residues. DNA for the CDR3: TGTGCCAGCAGTTTACGTCAGGGAAGCACTGAAGCTTTCTTT. Translated: CASSLRQGSTEAFF.